This entry lists 23 T cell receptor beta chains sequenced from one sample in a study of T cells in Graves' hyperthyroidism and ophthalmopathy. Using RNA transcripts as the source, TCR beta CDR3 regions were amplified. In the first-round RT-PCR of the TCR CDR3, the HTBI primer set was used. MiXCR, applied by TCRdb to the multiplex PCR reads, yields one record per CDR3 protein. The repertoire holds 340,000 or so distinct CDR3 sequences, around 17% seen once, with roughly a third in the top ten. The sequenced material came from blood. The receptor set was obtained from a young man with Graves' hyperthyroidism.

The V gene is TRBV4-2, the J gene TRBJ1-4; perhaps TRBD1 as D (6 bases). In germline, CDR1 is LGHNA, CDR2 YNFKEQ. The V end lost 4 bases, the J end lost 2 bases, and 8 bases lay between the germline ends. This CDR3 contains 14 residues. CDR3 sequence: CASSRTATNEKLFF. In nucleotides, the CDR3 is TGTGCCAGCAGCCGGACAGCTACTAATGAAAAACTGTTTTTT.

CDR3 protein: CASSPQGVANTGELFF. The CDR3 DNA is TGTGCCAGCAGTCCCCAGGGCGTTGCGAACACCGGGGAGCTGTTTTTT. The rearrangement joins TRBV12-3 or TRBV12-4 to TRBJ2-2; perhaps TRBD1 as D (5 bases). The germline V and J ends were trimmed by 5 bases and 0 bases, with 13 bases remaining between them. The CDR3 runs to 16 residues.

The rearrangement links TRBV12-3 or TRBV12-4 to TRBJ2-5; 9 bases are a match to TRBD2. The CDR3 runs 13 residues. V gave up 5 bases and J gave up 4 bases; unmatched junction bases: 2. DNA of the CDR3: TGTGCCAGCAGTGGGACTAGCCGAGAGACCCAGTACTTC. As protein: CASSGTSRETQYF.

This chain links TRBV4-1 with TRBJ2-3; 10 bases map to TRBD1. J was trimmed by 4 bases and V by 2 bases; bases with no gene match: 6. The CDR3 extends over 16 amino acids. CDR1 and CDR2 (germline): MGHRA, YSYEKL. The CDR3 sequence is CASSQHGQGGADTQYF. CDR3 sequence (DNA): TGCGCCAGCAGCCAACACGGACAGGGGGGCGCAGATACGCAGTATTTT.

This clonotype was picked up many times. This sequence joins TRBV28 and TRBJ2-7; D assignment may be TRBD1 or TRBD2 (5 bases each). V was trimmed by 6 bases and J by 4 bases, leaving 13 bases between them. The CDR3 spans 13 residues. Germline CDR1 is MDHEN and CDR2 is SYDVKM. DNA of the CDR3: TGTGCCAGCAGGCCGGGACCGAGATACGAGCAGTACTTC. Protein product: CASRPGPRYEQYF.

This clonotype has more than one count but fewer than ten. V is TRBV6-1 and J is TRBJ2-7; 11 bases match TRBD2. CDR1 is MNHNS, CDR2 SASEGT, per germline. Trimming cost V 5 bases and J 3 bases; bases outside gene matches: 6. This CDR3 has 15 residues. The CDR3 DNA is TGTGCCAGCAGTAAACTAGCGGGAGAGGGCTACGAGCAGTACTTC. Encoded protein: CASSKLAGEGYEQYF.

A few counts support this clonotype. This rearrangement joins TRBV7-3 to TRBJ2-1; D perhaps matches TRBD2 (6 bases). The CDR3 has 13 amino acids. V lost 8 bases, J lost 4 bases, and 12 bases lay in between. Germline assignment: CDR1 SGHTA and CDR2 FQGTGA. CDR3 region: CASARDRYNEQFF. In DNA, the CDR3 is TGTGCCAGCGCGCGGGACCGATACAATGAGCAGTTCTTC.

This clonotype was recorded at least ten times. The chain uses TRBV13 and TRBJ2-5; perhaps TRBD1 as D (5 bases). The V gene's germline CDR1 is PRHDT and CDR2 FYEKMQ (reference sequence). There are 13 residues in the CDR3. V was shortened by 2 bases and J by 5 bases, with 9 bases between the two germline ends. CDR3 protein: CASSLQGVETQYF. In DNA form, the CDR3 reads TGTGCCAGCAGCTTACAGGGTGTGGAGACCCAGTACTTC.

This clonotype was seen ten or more times. This chain connects TRBV2 to TRBJ2-1; 10 bases are shared with TRBD2. Germline CDR1 reads SNHLY; CDR2 reads FYNNEI. Germline trimming cut 5 bases from V and 4 bases from J; bases unmatched to any gene: 8. CDR3 length: 16 residues. The DNA for the CDR3 is TGTGCCAGCAGTTTCAACCCTAGCGGGAGTTACAATGAGCAGTTCTTC. Translating gives CASSFNPSGSYNEQFF.

Concerning this clonotype: This may stem from a read error, because a much larger clone lies one nucleotide away. The chain employs TRBV28 and TRBJ1-5, with D unclear. Germline V gene sequence: CDR1 MDHEN, CDR2 SYDVKM. This CDR3 contains 15 residues. Between the trimmed V and J ends, which lost 6 bases and 3 bases, there was a span of 15 bases. The CDR3 loop reads CASRGPQLFNQPQHF. In DNA form, the CDR3 reads TGTGCCAGCAGAGGACCGCAGCTTTTCAATCAGCCCCAGCATTTT.

Concerning this clonotype: Germline is not matched at one junction end, which may reflect a read error. The genes are TRBV5-1 and TRBJ2-1; TRBD1 matches 9 bases. CDR3 size: 15 residues. Looked up from germline, CDR1 is SGHRS and CDR2 is YFSETQ. The CDR3 protein is CASSNQGQGFNEQFF. In nucleotides, the CDR3 is TGTGCCAGCAGCAACCAGGGACAGGGTTTCAATGAGCAGTTCTTC. The variable domain in full, completed from reference TRBV5-1 and TRBJ2-1, reads KAGVTQTPRYLIKTRGQQVTLSCSPISGHRSVSWYQQTPGQGLQFLFEYFSETQRNKGNFPGRFSGRQFSNSRSEMNVSTLELGDSALYLCASSNQGQGFNEQFFGPGTRLTVL.

V usage is TRBV11-2 and J usage is TRBJ2-3; possibly TRBD2 for D (5 bases). Germline assignment: CDR1 SGHAT and CDR2 FQNNGV. This CDR3 is 17 amino acids long. The V end lost 5 bases, the J end lost 0 bases, and 18 bases lay between the germline ends. CDR3 sequence (DNA): TGTGCCAGCAGCCCGGGAACATTCGCCGGCAGCACAGATACGCAGTATTTT. Its translation: CASSPGTFAGSTDTQYF.

This clonotype was counted at least ten times. The chain joins TRBV13 to TRBJ2-7; weak D call: TRBD1 (6 bases). The CDR3 totals 15 residues. Per germline, CDR1 PRHDT and CDR2 FYEKMQ (reference sequence). V lost 5 bases and J 2 bases, leaving 16 bases between the germline ends. CDR3 nucleotide sequence: TGTGCCAGCAGCATACAGGGATCAGGTCCCTACGAGCAGTACTTC. Protein: CASSIQGSGPYEQYF.

The chain links TRBV6-2 or TRBV6-3 to TRBJ2-1, with 9 bases identical to TRBD2. In germline, CDR1 is MNHEY, CDR2 SVGEGT. The CDR3 is made up of 16 amino acids. V gave up 5 bases and J gave up 5 bases; unmatched junction bases: 10. Here the CDR3 DNA reads TGTGCCAGCAGTGCCGTGCTAGCGGGGCTTAACAATGAGCAGTTCTTC. Translated: CASSAVLAGLNNEQFF.

The rearrangement links TRBV28 to TRBJ1-1, with 8 positions matching TRBD1. This CDR3 contains 15 residues. Trimming cost V 2 bases and J 0 bases; bases outside gene matches: 2. Germline V lookup: CDR1 MDHEN, CDR2 SYDVKM. The CDR3 reads CASSLQTGVNTEAFF. The CDR3 DNA follows: TGTGCCAGCAGTTTACAGACAGGGGTGAACACTGAAGCTTTCTTT. Using reference TRBV28 and TRBJ1-1 for the parts outside the CDR3, the full variable domain is DVKVTQSSRYLVKRTGEKVFLECVQDMDHENMFWYRQDPGLGLRLIYFSYDVKMKEKGDIPEGYSVSREKKERFSLILESASTNQTSMYLCASSLQTGVNTEAFFGQGTRLTVV.

The chain combines TRBV27 with TRBJ2-7; D not resolved. The V end was cut by 5 bases, the J end by 3 bases, with 14 bases between. The germline CDR1 and CDR2 sequences are MNHEY and SMNVEV (reference sequence). The CDR3 contains 14 residues. The CDR3 region is CASSQDPTFYEQYF. The DNA for the CDR3 is TGTGCCAGCAGTCAAGACCCGACCTTCTACGAGCAGTACTTC.

The chain couples TRBV9 to TRBJ1-1; no definite D call. Trimming removed 0 bases from V and 1 base from J, with 10 bases in between. CDR3 length: 15 residues. CDR1 is SGDLS, CDR2 YYNGEE, per germline. The CDR3 DNA sequence: TGTGCCAGCAGCGTAGCGGGCATTCGGAACACTGAAGCTTTCTTT. Translation gives CASSVAGIRNTEAFF.

This clonotype was counted only a few times. The J gene is TRBJ2-2, the V gene TRBV5-1; tentatively, D is TRBD2 (5 bases). With 4 bases removed from V and 0 bases from J, the gap between germline ends came to 7 bases. Germline assignment: CDR1 SGHRS and CDR2 YFSETQ. This CDR3 contains 14 residues. CDR3 nucleotide sequence: TGCGCCAGCAGCCCGGACTCGAACACCGGGGAGCTGTTTTTT. As protein: CASSPDSNTGELFF.

The rearrangement joins TRBV27 to TRBJ2-1, with 9 bases lining up with TRBD2. V shed 5 bases, J shed 6 bases, and the junction held 5 bases outside the gene matches. CDR1 MNHEY and CDR2 SMNVEV come from the germline V gene (reference sequence). CDR3 length: 14 amino acids. The CDR3 DNA sequence: TGTGCCAGCAGTGGGCTAGCGGGACGCAATGAGCAGTTCTTC. Protein sequence: CASSGLAGRNEQFF.

This clonotype was detected many times. A junction end diverges from the germline sequence, so it may reflect a read error. The V call is TRBV2, the J call TRBJ2-2; the D is unclear. The CDR3 consists of 13 residues. The germline V gene encodes CDR1 SNHLY and CDR2 FYNNEI. The CDR3 is CASRDRNAGELFF. The CDR3 DNA sequence: TGTGCCAGCAGGGACCGGAACGCCGGGGAGCTGTTTTTT.

This clonotype was counted a few times. The chain is built from TRBV18 and TRBJ2-1, with 11 bases that match TRBD2. The germline gives CDR1 KGHSH, CDR2 LQKENI. There are 19 residues in the CDR3. V shed 8 bases, J shed 0 bases, and the junction held 15 bases outside the gene matches. The CDR3 bases are TGTGCCAGCCCCCCGGCGGTAGCGGGAGGGCCGGGCTCCTACAATGAGCAGTTCTTC. Protein product: CASPPAVAGGPGSYNEQFF.

J is TRBJ1-2 and V is TRBV10-3; 7 bases align to TRBD1. J gave up 13 bases and V 5 bases, and 10 bases lay outside the gene matches. The CDR3 is 12 amino acids. Germline V CDR1 and CDR2: ENHRY, SYGVKD. The CDR3 nucleotides read TGTGCCATCAGTCCTAGTACAGGGGAAGGCACCTTC. Translating gives CAISPSTGEGTF.

This clonotype was recorded at least ten times. This sequence joins TRBV28 and TRBJ2-4, with 9 bases that match TRBD2. The ends lost 7 bases at V and 5 bases at J; junction bases unmatched: 12. The germline gives CDR1 MDHEN, CDR2 SYDVKM. The CDR3 consists of 16 residues. CDR3 DNA sequence: TGTGCCAGCACCCTCGGCCTAGCGGGATCCGAAAACATTCAGTACTTC. Amino acid sequence: CASTLGLAGSENIQYF.